This T cell receptor (beta chain) was obtained from a study of technical replicates of blood from several donors. The CDR3 loop spans 13 amino acids. Trimming removed 5 bases from V and 6 bases from J, with 13 bases in between. Germline V gene sequence: CDR1 KGHSH, CDR2 LQKENI. TCRdb's table, derived via immunoSEQ multiplex PCR, lists solely in-frame clones and lacks some. The table shows around 50,000 clones, with 94% occurring only once. The V call is TRBV18, the J call TRBJ1-2; no clear D gene. Sequenced input: T cells isolated from PBMCs. This clonotype originated in a human donor in good health. The CDR3: CASSSLGDNGYTF. Written as DNA, the CDR3 is TGTGCCAGCTCATCCTTGGGAGATAATGGCTACACCTTC.